This passage covers 15 T cell receptor beta chains from one sample sequenced in a study of vaccination and CD4 T cells after COVID-19. CD4+ T cells that had been cultured provided DNA sequenced with the Oncomine TCR Beta short-read assay. TCRdb re-called the PCR reads with MiXCR, one entry per CDR3 protein. The sample carries about 7,000 distinct CDR3 sequences, 66% recorded once. Their antigens are not known. The sample's treatment: 10-day PBMC culture with coronavirus spike peptide pools or control peptides (ViraFEST assay). Material: CD4+ T cells from blood, cultured in vitro. The receptors originated from a human donor who had recovered from COVID-19.

This clonotype is labeled as medium-sized (0.01 to 0.1%). The CDR3, as DNA: TGTGCCAGCAGTGAAGAGGGACAGGGAATAACACCCCTCCACTTT. This codes for CASSEEGQGITPLHF. The chain joins TRBV2 to TRBJ1-6; 9 bases fit TRBD1. V lost 1 base and J lost 11; bases outside the gene matches: 6. The CDR3 runs 15 residues. Germline lookup yields CDR1 SNHLY and CDR2 FYNNEI.

V gene TRBV7-2 combines with J gene TRBJ1-2, with D maybe TRBD1 (6 bases). Germline values: CDR1 SGHTA, CDR2 FQGNSA. The ends were cut back, 2 bases at V and 14 bases at J, with 18 bases in the middle. The CDR3 spans 13 residues. CDR3 nucleotide sequence: TGTGCCAGCAGCTTACTCCGACAGGACAGAGGGACCTTC. Its translation is CASSLLRQDRGTF.

This chain uses TRBV7-6 with TRBJ2-7; D assignment may be TRBD1 or TRBD2 (5 bases each). V was clipped by 5 bases and J by 3 bases, with 14 bases between them. This CDR3 is built from 14 residues. CDR1 SGHVS and CDR2 FNYEAQ come from the germline V gene. The CDR3 region has the DNA TGTGCCAGCAGCACCGGGACGGAAGTCTACGAGCAGTACTTC. This gives the protein CASSTGTEVYEQYF.

As DNA, the CDR3 is TGTGCCAGCAGCCCGAGACAGGGTAACATTCAGTACTTC. Amino acid sequence: CASSPRQGNIQYF. The J gene is TRBJ2-4, the V gene TRBV7-2; 7 bases are shared with TRBD1. CDR1 is SGHTA, CDR2 FQGNSA, per germline. This CDR3 comprises 13 residues. The V gene end was trimmed by 5 bases and the J gene end by 7 bases; junction bases not matched to a gene: 5.

The rearrangement uses TRBV27 and TRBJ1-5; possibly TRBD1 for D (5 bases). Trimming shortened V by 2 bases and J by 7 bases, and 15 bases separated the two germline ends. The CDR3 is 15 residues long. The germline CDR1 and CDR2 sequences are MNHEY and SMNVEV (reference sequence). The CDR3 nucleotides read TGTGCCAGCAGTTTAGTGGCAGGGATGAGGCAGCCCCAGCATTTT. It yields the protein CASSLVAGMRQPQHF.

The V gene is TRBV7-2, the J gene TRBJ1-1, with D possibly being TRBD1 (5 bases). Germline CDR1 SGHTA, CDR2 FQGNSA. V was pared by 3 bases and J by 4 bases, with 9 bases between. This CDR3 is 13 amino acids long. CDR3 DNA sequence: TGTGCCAGCAGCTTCTGGACACGCACTGAAGCTTTCTTT. It specifies CASSFWTRTEAFF.

The chain is built from TRBV27 and TRBJ2-5; 9 positions agree with TRBD1. J was trimmed by 3 bases and V by 9 bases; bases with no gene match: 2. CDR1 is MNHEY and CDR2 is SMNVEV in the germline V gene (reference sequence). The CDR3 has 12 residues. The chain's CDR3 is CARGQGKETQYF. CDR3 nucleotide sequence: TGTGCCAGGGGACAGGGAAAAGAGACCCAGTACTTC.

The CDR3 is CASSSYYEQYF. CDR3 bases: TGTGCCAGCAGCTCTTACTACGAGCAGTACTTC. The rearrangement links TRBV7-2 to TRBJ2-7; no reliable D call. Germline V gives CDR1 SGHTA, CDR2 FQGNSA. The length of the CDR3 is 11 residues. Trimming removed 4 bases from V and 3 bases from J, with 4 bases in between.

The V gene is TRBV5-4, the J gene TRBJ1-2; D is undetermined. This CDR3 has 13 residues. The germline CDR1 and CDR2 sequences are SGHNT and YYREEE (reference sequence). Between the trimmed V and J ends, which lost 0 bases and 3 bases, there was a span of 6 bases. In DNA, the CDR3 is TGTGCCAGCAGCTTGGATGGCGACTATGGCTACACCTTC. It yields the protein CASSLDGDYGYTF.

V is TRBV6-1 and J is TRBJ2-7, with TRBD2 matching over 10 bases. Germline CDR1 is MNHNS and CDR2 is SASEGT. There are 18 residues in the CDR3. The V and J ends lost 6 bases and 6 bases, in that order; junction bases with no gene match: 20. In nucleotides, the CDR3 is TGTGCCAGCAGACCGCCCACCCTTAGCGGGAGGAAGGGAAGCGAGCAGTACTTC. This translates into CASRPPTLSGRKGSEQYF.

The chain couples TRBV5-3 to TRBJ1-2; D is possibly TRBD1 (6 bases). TRBV5-3 is recorded as an ORF, its role being uncertain. Trimming left V 8 bases short and J 14 bases short, with 31 bases between. The CDR3 is made up of 15 amino acids. CDR3 protein: CASSPFNRAPRRWTF. CDR3 sequence (DNA): TGTGCCAGCAGCCCCTTCAACAGGGCCCCTCGTAGATGGACCTTC.

The rearrangement joins TRBV20-1 to TRBJ1-1, with 8 bases fitting TRBD1. From germline, CDR1 is DFQATT and CDR2 SNEGSKA (reference sequence). The CDR3 has 14 amino acids. The trim removed 5 bases at V and 0 bases at J, leaving 5 bases unmatched. In nucleotides, the CDR3 is TGCAGTGCTGCCAGACAGGGGTTGAACACTGAAGCTTTCTTT. Translated: CSAARQGLNTEAFF.

The V and J genes are TRBV6-5 and TRBJ2-2; a weak D match, TRBD1 (8 bases). The CDR3 sequence is 15 residues long. The germline gives CDR1 MNHEY, CDR2 SVGAGI. Trimming cost V 2 bases and J 7 bases, with 14 bases left between them. The CDR3 here is CASSYLDREGGELFF. DNA for the CDR3: TGTGCCAGCAGTTACCTGGACAGGGAGGGCGGGGAGCTGTTTTTT.

The chain couples TRBV5-1 to TRBJ1-1; the match to TRBD1 covers 8 bases. This CDR3 is 16 amino acids long. Germline values: CDR1 SGHRS, CDR2 YFSETQ. J lost 1 base, V lost 0 bases, and 5 bases had no gene match. CDR3 DNA sequence: TGCGCCAGCAGCTTGGGGCCCGGGACAGGGAACACTGAAGCTTTCTTT. Protein product: CASSLGPGTGNTEAFF.

J is TRBJ2-3 and V is TRBV20-1, with 11 nucleotides matching TRBD2. V shed 3 bases and J 5 bases; nucleotides not matched to a gene: 7. This CDR3 has 15 amino acids. In germline, CDR1 is DFQATT, CDR2 SNEGSKA (reference sequence). CDR3 DNA: TGCAGTGCTAGGACTAGCGGGATTTCCATAGATACGCAGTATTTT. This sequence encodes CSARTSGISIDTQYF.